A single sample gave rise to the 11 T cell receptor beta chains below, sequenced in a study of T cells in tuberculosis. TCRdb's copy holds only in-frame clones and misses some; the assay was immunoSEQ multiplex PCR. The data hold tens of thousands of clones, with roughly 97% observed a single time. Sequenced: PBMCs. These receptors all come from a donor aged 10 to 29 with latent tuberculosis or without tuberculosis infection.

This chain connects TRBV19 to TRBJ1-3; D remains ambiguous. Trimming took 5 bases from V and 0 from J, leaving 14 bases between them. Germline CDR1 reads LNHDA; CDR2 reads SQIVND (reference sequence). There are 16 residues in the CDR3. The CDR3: CASSSSTGISGNTIYF. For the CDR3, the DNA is TGTGCCAGTAGTTCCTCAACCGGGATCTCTGGAAACACCATATATTTT.

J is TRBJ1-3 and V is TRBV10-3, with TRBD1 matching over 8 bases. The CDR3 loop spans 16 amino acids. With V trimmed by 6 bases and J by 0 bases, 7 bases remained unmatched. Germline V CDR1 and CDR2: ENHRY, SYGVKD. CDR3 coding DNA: TGTGCCATCAGACCGGGACAGGTCCTCTCTGGAAACACCATATATTTT. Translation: CAIRPGQVLSGNTIYF.

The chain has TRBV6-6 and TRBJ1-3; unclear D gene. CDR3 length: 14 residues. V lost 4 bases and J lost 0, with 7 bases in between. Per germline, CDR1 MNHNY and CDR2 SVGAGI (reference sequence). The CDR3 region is CASSFGPSGNTIYF. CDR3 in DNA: TGTGCCAGCAGTTTCGGTCCCTCTGGAAACACCATATATTTT.

CDR3 in DNA: TGTGCCAGCAGATATAACACCGGGGAGCTGTTTTTT. Protein product: CASRYNTGELFF. The chain links TRBV27 to TRBJ2-2; D is uncertain. CDR3 length: 12 amino acids. Germline CDR1 reads MNHEY; CDR2 reads SMNVEV (reference sequence). Trimming removed 6 bases from V and 2 bases from J, with 4 bases in between.

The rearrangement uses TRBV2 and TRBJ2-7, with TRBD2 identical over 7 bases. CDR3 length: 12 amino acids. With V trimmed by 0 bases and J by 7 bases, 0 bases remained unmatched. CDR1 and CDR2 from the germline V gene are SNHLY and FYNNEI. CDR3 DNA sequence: TGTGCCAGCAGTGAAGCGGGGGGGGAGCAGTACTTC. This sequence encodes CASSEAGGEQYF.

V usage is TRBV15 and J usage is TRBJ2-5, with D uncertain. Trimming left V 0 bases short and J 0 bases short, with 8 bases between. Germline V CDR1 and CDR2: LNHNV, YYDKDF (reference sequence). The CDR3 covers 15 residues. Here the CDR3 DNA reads TGTGCCACCAGCAGAGATCGTGGAGACCAAGAGACCCAGTACTTC. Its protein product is CATSRDRGDQETQYF.

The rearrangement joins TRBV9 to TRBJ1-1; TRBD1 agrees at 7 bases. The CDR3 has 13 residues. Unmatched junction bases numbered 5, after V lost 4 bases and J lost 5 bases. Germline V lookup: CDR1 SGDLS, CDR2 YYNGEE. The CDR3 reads CASSKGAGTEAFF. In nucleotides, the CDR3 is TGTGCCAGCAGCAAGGGGGCTGGGACTGAAGCTTTCTTT.

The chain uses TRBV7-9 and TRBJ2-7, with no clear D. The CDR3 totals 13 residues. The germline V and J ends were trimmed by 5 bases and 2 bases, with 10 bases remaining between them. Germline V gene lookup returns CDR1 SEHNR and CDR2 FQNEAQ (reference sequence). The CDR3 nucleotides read TGTGCCAGCAGCCCAGGTTCGGCCTACGAGCAGTACTTC. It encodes CASSPGSAYEQYF.

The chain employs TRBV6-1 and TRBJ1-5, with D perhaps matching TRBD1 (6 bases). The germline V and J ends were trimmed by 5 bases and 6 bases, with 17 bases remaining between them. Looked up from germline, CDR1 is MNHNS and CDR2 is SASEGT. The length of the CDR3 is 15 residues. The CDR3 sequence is CASSNLITGSQPQHF. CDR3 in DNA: TGTGCCAGCAGTAACTTAATAACAGGGTCTCAGCCCCAGCATTTT.

This CDR3 reads CASSQGTEAFF. In nucleotides, the CDR3 is TGTGCCAGCAGCCAGGGCACTGAAGCTTTCTTT. The rearrangement joins TRBV6-5 to TRBJ1-1, with D perhaps TRBD1 (5 bases). CDR1 and CDR2 from the germline V gene are MNHEY and SVGAGI. The germline V and J ends were trimmed by 6 bases and 4 bases, with 6 bases remaining between them. CDR3 length: 11 residues.

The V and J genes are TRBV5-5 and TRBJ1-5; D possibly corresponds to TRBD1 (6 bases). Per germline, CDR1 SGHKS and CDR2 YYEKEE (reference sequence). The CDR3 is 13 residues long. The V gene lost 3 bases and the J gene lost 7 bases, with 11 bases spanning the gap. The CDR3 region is CASSYAGEQPQHF. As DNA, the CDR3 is TGTGCCAGCAGCTATGCAGGGGAACAGCCCCAGCATTTT. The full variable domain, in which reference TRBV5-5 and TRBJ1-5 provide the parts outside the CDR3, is DAGVTQSPTHLIKTRGQQVTLRCSPISGHKSVSWYQQVLGQGPQFIFQYYEKEERGRGNFPDRFSARQFPNYSSELNVNALLLGDSALYLCASSYAGEQPQHFGDGTRLSIL.